These 8 T cell receptor beta chains were sequenced from one sample in a study of cytotoxic CD8 clonotypes in ibrutinib-treated CLL. The repertoire was sequenced with immunoSEQ multiplex PCR; TCRdb's copy has only in-frame clones and lacks some. Among some 27,000 clones listed, around three fifths were seen once. Sample: PBMCs, taken before ibrutinib treatment. The receptors were sampled from a human donor with chronic lymphocytic leukemia.

This sequence joins TRBV7-9 and TRBJ2-1; D gene unclear. The V end lost 1 base, the J end lost 7 bases, and 8 bases lay between the germline ends. Germline CDR1 is SEHNR and CDR2 is FQNEAQ (reference sequence). The CDR3 length is 13 residues. The CDR3 DNA reads TGTGCCAGCAGCTTAGGACGGGCTAATGAGCAGTTCTTC. It codes for CASSLGRANEQFF.

This clone has only a few counts. CDR3 loop: CAISTDPSNSPLHF. The CDR3 DNA is TGTGCCATCAGTACTGATCCCTCAAATTCACCCCTCCACTTT. The chain combines TRBV10-3 with TRBJ1-6; D gene unclear. Trimming took 5 bases from V and 7 from J, leaving 12 bases between them. The germline gives CDR1 ENHRY, CDR2 SYGVKD. The CDR3 contains 14 residues.

The chain uses TRBV4-1 and TRBJ2-6, with D possibly TRBD2 on 6 matching bases. The length of the CDR3 is 17 residues. CDR1 is MGHRA, CDR2 YSYEKL, per germline. Trimming left V 5 bases short and J 4 bases short, with 18 bases between. The CDR3 loop reads CASSRLVGGTGANVLTF. In nucleotides, the CDR3 is TGCGCCAGCAGCAGACTAGTTGGGGGTACGGGGGCCAACGTCCTGACTTTC.

This clone was seen more than once but under ten times. The chain recombines TRBV2 with TRBJ2-5; the D is unclear. CDR3 length: 14 amino acids. Trimming took 0 bases from V and 8 from J, leaving 13 bases between them. Germline V gene lookup returns CDR1 SNHLY and CDR2 FYNNEI. The CDR3 DNA follows: TGTGCCAGCAGTGAAGCCGCCCTGAAACCCACCCAGTACTTC. It yields the protein CASSEAALKPTQYF.

The gene calls are TRBV11-3 and TRBJ2-5; tentatively, D is TRBD1 (6 bases). Germline V gene lookup returns CDR1 SGHNT and CDR2 YENEEA. V gave up 8 bases and J gave up 0 bases, with 10 bases separating them. The CDR3 is made up of 13 amino acids. The CDR3 reads CASGRGHQETQYF. The CDR3 nucleotides read TGTGCCAGCGGCAGGGGTCACCAAGAGACCCAGTACTTC.

The V call is TRBV28, the J call TRBJ2-7; D call uncertain. CDR3 length: 12 amino acids. Germline V CDR1 and CDR2: MDHEN, SYDVKM. Deletions cut 6 bases from V and 5 bases from J, with 11 bases between. The CDR3 bases are TGTGCCAGCAGATATCTCGGCCACGAGCAGTACTTC. The encoded protein is CASRYLGHEQYF.

This clone was detected a few times. This chain connects TRBV29-1 to TRBJ2-2; possibly TRBD1 for D (6 bases). The germline V gene encodes CDR1 SQVTM and CDR2 ANQGSEA. V was clipped by 5 bases and J by 6 bases, with 7 bases between them. CDR3 length: 11 residues. DNA of the CDR3: TGCAGCGTTTGGACAGCCGGGGAGCTGTTTTTT. Translated: CSVWTAGELFF.

This chain uses TRBV28 with TRBJ2-3; 7 bases are shared with TRBD2. The V gene end was trimmed by 3 bases and the J gene end by 6 bases; junction bases not matched to a gene: 3. CDR1 MDHEN and CDR2 SYDVKM come from the germline V gene. The CDR3 consists of 13 residues. The CDR3 is CASSLGGSDTQYF. Written as DNA, the CDR3 is TGTGCCAGCAGTTTGGGGGGGTCCGATACGCAGTATTTT.